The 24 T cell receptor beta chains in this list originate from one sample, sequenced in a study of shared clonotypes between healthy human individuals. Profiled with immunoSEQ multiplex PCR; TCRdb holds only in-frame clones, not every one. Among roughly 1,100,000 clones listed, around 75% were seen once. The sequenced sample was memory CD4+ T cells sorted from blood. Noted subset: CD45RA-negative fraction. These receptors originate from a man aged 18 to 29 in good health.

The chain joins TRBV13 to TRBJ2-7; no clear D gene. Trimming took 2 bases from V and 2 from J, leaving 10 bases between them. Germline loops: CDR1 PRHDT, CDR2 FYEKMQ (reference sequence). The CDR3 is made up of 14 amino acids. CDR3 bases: TGTGCCAGCAGCTTAATAGGGATCCCCTACGAGCAGTACTTC. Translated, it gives CASSLIGIPYEQYF.

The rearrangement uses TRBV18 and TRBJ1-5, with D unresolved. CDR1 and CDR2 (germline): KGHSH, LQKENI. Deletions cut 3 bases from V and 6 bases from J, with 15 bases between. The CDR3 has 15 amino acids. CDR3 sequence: CASSPVAFDTQPQHF. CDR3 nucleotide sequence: TGTGCCAGCTCACCTGTGGCATTCGATACTCAGCCCCAGCATTTT.

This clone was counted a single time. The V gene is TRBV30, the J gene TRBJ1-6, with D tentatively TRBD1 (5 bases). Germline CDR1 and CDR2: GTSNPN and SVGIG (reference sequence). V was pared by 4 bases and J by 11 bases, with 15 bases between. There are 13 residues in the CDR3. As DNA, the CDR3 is TGTGCCTGGACGATTCCCCAGGGTGCACCCCTCCACTTT. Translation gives CAWTIPQGAPLHF.

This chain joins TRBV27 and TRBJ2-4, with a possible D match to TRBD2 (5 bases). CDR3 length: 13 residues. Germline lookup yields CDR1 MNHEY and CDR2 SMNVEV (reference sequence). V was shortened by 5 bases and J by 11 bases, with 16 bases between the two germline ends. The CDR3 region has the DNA TGTGCCAGCAGTAGCGGAGCCCGGGTTTTTCAGTACTTC. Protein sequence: CASSSGARVFQYF.

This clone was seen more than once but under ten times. The CDR3 coding sequence is TGTGCCAGCAGCTTAGCCGGGACAGGTGGCGGCTACACCTTC. Translation: CASSLAGTGGGYTF. V gene TRBV7-9 combines with J gene TRBJ1-2; 8 nucleotides agree with TRBD1. CDR1 SEHNR and CDR2 FQNEAQ come from the germline V gene (reference sequence). Trimming at V came to 0 bases and at J to 8 bases, leaving 5 bases not matched to a gene. This CDR3 region has 14 residues.

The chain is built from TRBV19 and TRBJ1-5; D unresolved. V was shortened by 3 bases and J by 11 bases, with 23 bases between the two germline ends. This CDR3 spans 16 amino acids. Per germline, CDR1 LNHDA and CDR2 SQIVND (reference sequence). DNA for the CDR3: TGTGCCAGTAGTATCCAGTTTATGGCCGCTGGAGGGTCCCAGCATTTT. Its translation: CASSIQFMAAGGSQHF.

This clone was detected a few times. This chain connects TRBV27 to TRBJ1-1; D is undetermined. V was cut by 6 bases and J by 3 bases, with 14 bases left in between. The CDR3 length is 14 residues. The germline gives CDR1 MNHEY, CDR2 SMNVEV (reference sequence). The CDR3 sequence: CASSSRAGDTEAFF. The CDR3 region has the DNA TGTGCCAGCAGCTCCCGAGCGGGTGACACTGAAGCTTTCTTT.

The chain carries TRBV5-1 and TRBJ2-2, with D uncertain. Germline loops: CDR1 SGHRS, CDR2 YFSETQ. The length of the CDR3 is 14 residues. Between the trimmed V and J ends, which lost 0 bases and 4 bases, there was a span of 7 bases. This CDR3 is CASSLAGSTGELFF. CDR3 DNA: TGCGCCAGCAGCTTGGCTGGCAGCACCGGGGAGCTGTTTTTT.

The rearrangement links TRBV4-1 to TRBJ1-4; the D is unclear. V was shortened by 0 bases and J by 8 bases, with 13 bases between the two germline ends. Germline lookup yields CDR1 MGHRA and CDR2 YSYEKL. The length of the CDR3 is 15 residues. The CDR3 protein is CASSQDYQVREKLFF. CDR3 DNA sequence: TGCGCCAGCAGCCAAGACTACCAGGTCAGGGAAAAACTGTTTTTT.

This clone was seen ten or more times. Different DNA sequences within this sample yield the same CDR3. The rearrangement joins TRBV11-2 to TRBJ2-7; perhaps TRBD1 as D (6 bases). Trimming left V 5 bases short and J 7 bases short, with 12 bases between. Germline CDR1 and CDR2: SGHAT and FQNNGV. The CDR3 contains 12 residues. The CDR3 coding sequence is TGTGCCAGCAGCCCAAACAGGGCAGAGCAGTACTTC. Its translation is CASSPNRAEQYF.

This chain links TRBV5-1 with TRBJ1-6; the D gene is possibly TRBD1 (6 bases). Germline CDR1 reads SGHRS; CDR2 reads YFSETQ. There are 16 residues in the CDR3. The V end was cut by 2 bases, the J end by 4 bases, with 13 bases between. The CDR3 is CASSLTGIRYNSPLHF. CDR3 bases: TGCGCCAGCAGCTTAACAGGGATCCGGTATAATTCACCCCTCCACTTT.

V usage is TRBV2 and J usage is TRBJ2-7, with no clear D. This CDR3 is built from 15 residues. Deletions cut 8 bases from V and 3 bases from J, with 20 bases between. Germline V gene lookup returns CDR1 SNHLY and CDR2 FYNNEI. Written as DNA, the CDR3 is TGTGCCAGCCCCCGGTGCGTAGACACGAACTACGAGCAGTACTTC. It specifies CASPRCVDTNYEQYF.

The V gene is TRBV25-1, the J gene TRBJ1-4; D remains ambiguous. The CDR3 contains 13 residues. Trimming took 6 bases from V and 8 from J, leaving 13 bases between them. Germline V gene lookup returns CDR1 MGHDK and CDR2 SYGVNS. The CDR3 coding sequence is TGTGCCAGCAGGGGGAATTGGGGAGAAAAACTGTTTTTT. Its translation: CASRGNWGEKLFF.

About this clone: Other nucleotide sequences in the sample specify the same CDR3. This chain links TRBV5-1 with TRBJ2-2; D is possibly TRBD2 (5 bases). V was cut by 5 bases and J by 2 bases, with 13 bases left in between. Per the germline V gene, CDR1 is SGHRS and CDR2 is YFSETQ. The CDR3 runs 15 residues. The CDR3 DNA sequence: TGCGCCAGCAGTCTTCGGCTAGCTAACACCGGGGAGCTGTTTTTT. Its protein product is CASSLRLANTGELFF.

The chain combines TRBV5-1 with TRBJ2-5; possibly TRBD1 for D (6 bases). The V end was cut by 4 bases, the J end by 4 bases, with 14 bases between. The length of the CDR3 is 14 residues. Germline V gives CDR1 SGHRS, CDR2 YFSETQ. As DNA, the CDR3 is TGCGCCAGCAGCGGAACAGGGACGGGAGAGACCCAGTACTTC. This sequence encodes CASSGTGTGETQYF.

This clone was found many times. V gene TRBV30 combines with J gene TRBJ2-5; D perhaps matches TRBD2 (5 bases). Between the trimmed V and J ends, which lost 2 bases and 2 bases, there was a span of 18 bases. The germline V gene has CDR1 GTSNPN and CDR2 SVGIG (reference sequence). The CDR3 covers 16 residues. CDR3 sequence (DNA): TGTGCCTGGAGTTTGGGATTAGGGCGGGCTCAAGAGACCCAGTACTTC. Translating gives CAWSLGLGRAQETQYF.

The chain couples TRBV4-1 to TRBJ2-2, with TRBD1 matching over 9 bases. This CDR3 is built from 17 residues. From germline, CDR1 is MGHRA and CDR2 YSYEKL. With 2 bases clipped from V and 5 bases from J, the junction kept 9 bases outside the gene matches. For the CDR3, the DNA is TGCGCCAGCAGCCAAATTTACTACGGGACAGGGACCGGGGAGCTGTTTTTT. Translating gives CASSQIYYGTGTGELFF.

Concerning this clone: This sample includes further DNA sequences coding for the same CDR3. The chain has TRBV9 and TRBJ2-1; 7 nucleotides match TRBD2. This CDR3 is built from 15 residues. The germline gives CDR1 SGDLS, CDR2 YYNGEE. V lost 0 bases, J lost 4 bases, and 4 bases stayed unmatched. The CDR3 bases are TGTGCCAGCAGCGTAGTTAGTAGCGGGTACAATGAGCAGTTCTTC. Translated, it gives CASSVVSSGYNEQFF.

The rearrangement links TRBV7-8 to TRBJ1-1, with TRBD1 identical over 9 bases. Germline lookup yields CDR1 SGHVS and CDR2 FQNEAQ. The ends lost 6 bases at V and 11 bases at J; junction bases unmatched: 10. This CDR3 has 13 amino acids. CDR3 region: CASSTNTGTGAFF. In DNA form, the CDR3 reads TGTGCCAGCAGTACAAATACCGGGACAGGGGCTTTCTTT.

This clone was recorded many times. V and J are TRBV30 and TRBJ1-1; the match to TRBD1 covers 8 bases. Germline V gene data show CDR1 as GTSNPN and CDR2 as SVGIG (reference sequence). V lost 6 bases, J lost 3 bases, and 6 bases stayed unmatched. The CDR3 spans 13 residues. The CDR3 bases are TGTGCCTGTTACAGGGGGTGGTACACTGAAGCTTTCTTT. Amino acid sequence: CACYRGWYTEAFF.

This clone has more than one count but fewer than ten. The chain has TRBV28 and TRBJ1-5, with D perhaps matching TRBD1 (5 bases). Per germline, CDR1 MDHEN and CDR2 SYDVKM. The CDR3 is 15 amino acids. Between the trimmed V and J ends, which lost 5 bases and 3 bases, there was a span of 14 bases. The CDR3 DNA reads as TGTGCCAGCAGTCCGCCCGGGACTTACAATCAGCCCCAGCATTTT. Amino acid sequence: CASSPPGTYNQPQHF.

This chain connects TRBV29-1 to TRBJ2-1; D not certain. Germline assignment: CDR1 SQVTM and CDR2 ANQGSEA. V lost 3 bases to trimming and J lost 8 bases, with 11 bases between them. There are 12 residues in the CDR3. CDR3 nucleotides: TGCAGCGTTGATCCCGGGTACGATGAGCAGTTCTTC. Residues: CSVDPGYDEQFF.

The CDR3 DNA sequence: TGTGCCAGCAGCAATAATCAGTTCTCACCCCTCCACTTT. Translation gives CASSNNQFSPLHF. This chain connects TRBV7-2 to TRBJ1-6; no firm D call. The CDR3 spans 13 residues. Germline V gives CDR1 SGHTA, CDR2 FQGNSA. V lost 5 bases and J lost 10, with 12 bases in between. Together with reference TRBV7-2 and TRBJ1-6, the CDR3 gives the full variable domain: GAGVSQSPSNKVTEKGKDVELRCDPISGHTALYWYRQSLGQGLEFLIYFQGNSAPDKSGLPSDRFSAERTGGSVSTLTIQRTQQEDSAVYLCASSNNQFSPLHFGNGTRLTVT.

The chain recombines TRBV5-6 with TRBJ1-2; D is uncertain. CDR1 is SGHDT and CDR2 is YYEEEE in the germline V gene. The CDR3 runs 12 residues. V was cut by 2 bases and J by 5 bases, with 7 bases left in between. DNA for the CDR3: TGTGCCAGCAGCTTCGTAGGGTATGGCTACACCTTC. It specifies CASSFVGYGYTF.